Listed here are 8 T cell receptor beta chains from one sample, sequenced in a study of cytomegalovirus exposure and HLA in healthy donors. Both 60 Vbeta primers and 13 Jbeta primers went into the PCR. Measured with immunoSEQ multiplex PCR; TCRdb has only the in-frame clones, and not every one. The table shows about 170,000 clones, with 62% occurring only once. The sample consisted of PBMCs. These receptors all stem from a man aged 40-49 years in good health and CMV-seronegative.

The chain combines TRBV27 with TRBJ1-5; tentative D call: TRBD1 (6 bases). There are 15 residues in the CDR3. Trimming left V 2 bases short and J 3 bases short, with 11 bases between. Germline CDR1 is MNHEY and CDR2 is SMNVEV (reference sequence). The CDR3 DNA follows: TGTGCCAGCAGTTTAACCCAGGGGACCAATCAGCCCCAGCATTTT. Encoded protein: CASSLTQGTNQPQHF.

This chain connects TRBV6-5 to TRBJ2-3; 8 bases agree with TRBD2. Germline assignment: CDR1 MNHEY and CDR2 SVGAGI. This CDR3 comprises 14 residues. The junction had 2 bases not matched to a gene; V was cut back by 6 bases and J by 0 bases. This CDR3 reads CASSPSGSTDTQYF. The CDR3 DNA is TGTGCCAGCAGCCCTAGCGGGAGCACAGATACGCAGTATTTT.

V is TRBV5-1 and J is TRBJ1-5, with TRBD1 as a possible D gene (6 bases). Germline V gives CDR1 SGHRS, CDR2 YFSETQ. The CDR3 contains 14 residues. The V and J ends lost 4 bases and 4 bases respectively, with 12 bases between them. CDR3 sequence: CASSLTGPNQPQHF. CDR3 DNA: TGCGCCAGCAGCCTAACAGGGCCGAATCAGCCCCAGCATTTT.

As for this clone: An end of the junction does not agree with germline; a read error may underlie this. For the CDR3, the DNA is TGTTCCAGCAGCACTCGGACAGATAACACTGAAGCTTTCTTT. This sequence encodes CSSSTRTDNTEAFF. V gene TRBV7-9 combines with J gene TRBJ1-1, with D perhaps matching TRBD1 (6 bases). The CDR3 is made up of 14 amino acids. CDR1 and CDR2 (germline): SEHNR, FQNEAQ (reference sequence).

This clone was found a few times. The V gene is TRBV23-1, the J gene TRBJ2-1; 11 bases fit TRBD2. TRBV23-1 is identified as an open reading frame with a role that is uncertain. The CDR3 totals 13 residues. V was pared by 0 bases and J by 15 bases, with 4 bases of the junction left unmatched. CDR3 bases: TGCGCCAGCAGTCAATCTCTAGCGGGAGGCCTGTTCTTC. Translating it yields CASSQSLAGGLFF.

The chain has TRBV7-2 and TRBJ2-5, with D tentatively TRBD2 (5 bases). Germline V lookup: CDR1 SGHTA, CDR2 FQGNSA. V was pared by 0 bases and J by 7 bases, with 6 bases between. CDR3 length equals 12 residues. The CDR3 sequence: CASSLAAGTQYF. CDR3 nucleotide sequence: TGTGCCAGCAGCTTAGCGGCGGGGACCCAGTACTTC.

This clone was counted only a few times. V gene TRBV5-6 combines with J gene TRBJ1-5; tentative D call: TRBD1 (6 bases). Germline V CDR1 and CDR2: SGHDT, YYEEEE. V gave up 4 bases and J gave up 3 bases, with 17 bases separating them. The CDR3 spans 16 residues. In DNA form, the CDR3 reads TGTGCCAGCAGCACAAGGGGACAAAGTTTCAATCAGCCCCAGCATTTT. As protein: CASSTRGQSFNQPQHF.

The rearrangement uses TRBV27 and TRBJ1-5; TRBD1 is a possible D gene (5 bases). This CDR3 is built from 14 residues. The germline CDR1 and CDR2 sequences are MNHEY and SMNVEV (reference sequence). The germline V and J ends were trimmed by 2 bases and 6 bases, with 11 bases remaining between them. CDR3 sequence: CASSLRGFGQPQHF. CDR3 nucleotides: TGTGCCAGCAGTTTAAGGGGCTTTGGTCAGCCCCAGCATTTT.